The 28 T cell receptor beta chains listed next were all sequenced from one sample in a study of T cell responses to AZD1222 COVID-19 vaccine. The table came from immunoSEQ multiplex PCR; TCRdb's copy has only in-frame clones and leaves some out. This table holds 75,000 to 90,000 clones, about 83% found once. The source was peripheral blood, collected on day 0 of AZD1222 vaccination. The receptors stem from an adult in good health.

V gene TRBV4-1 combines with J gene TRBJ2-5; 11 nucleotides align to TRBD1. CDR3 length: 14 amino acids. Germline CDR1 reads MGHRA; CDR2 reads YSYEKL. V lost 6 bases, J lost 5 bases, and 5 bases stayed unmatched. CDR3 residues: CASSQRTGGETQYF. The CDR3 coding sequence is TGCGCCAGCAGTCAACGGACAGGGGGCGAGACCCAGTACTTC.

The rearrangement uses TRBV7-3 and TRBJ1-1; D gene ambiguous. From germline, CDR1 is SGHTA and CDR2 FQGTGA. CDR3 length: 13 residues. V was clipped by 6 bases and J by 0 bases, with 8 bases between them. The CDR3 nucleotides read TGTGCCAGCAGTTCCGGACTGAACACTGAAGCTTTCTTT. It translates to CASSSGLNTEAFF.

The table lists this clone with a count of one. The chain's CDR3 is CASRPSLWDSPLHF. The CDR3 DNA is TGTGCCAGCAGGCCCAGCCTATGGGATTCACCCCTCCACTTT. J is TRBJ1-6 and V is TRBV6-5; D remains unclear. The CDR3 is 14 amino acids. CDR1 is MNHEY, CDR2 SVGAGI, per germline. V lost 6 bases and J 8 bases, leaving 14 bases between the germline ends.

The rearrangement uses TRBV4-1 and TRBJ1-2, with 7 bases fitting TRBD1. Germline lookup yields CDR1 MGHRA and CDR2 YSYEKL. V lost 6 bases and J lost 0; bases outside the gene matches: 4. The CDR3 loop spans 14 amino acids. CDR3 region: CASSPGQTNYGYTF. The CDR3 nucleotides are TGCGCCAGCAGTCCGGGACAGACTAACTATGGCTACACCTTC.

The CDR3 sequence is CASRETRYSYEQYF. The CDR3 region has the DNA TGTGCCAGCAGAGAGACCCGATACTCCTACGAGCAGTACTTC. This chain uses TRBV6-5 with TRBJ2-7; no clear D. This CDR3 region has 14 residues. From germline, CDR1 is MNHEY and CDR2 SVGAGI. V was shortened by 6 bases and J by 0 bases, with 12 bases between the two germline ends.

The chain is built from TRBV12-5 and TRBJ1-1, with D uncertain. This CDR3 is 12 amino acids long. Germline V lookup: CDR1 LGHNT, CDR2 FRNRAP. V lost 5 bases and J lost 1, with 5 bases in between. The CDR3 spells CASGRGNTEAFF. CDR3 coding DNA: TGTGCTAGTGGTCGGGGGAACACTGAAGCTTTCTTT.

The rearrangement uses TRBV5-1 and TRBJ1-2; tentatively, D is TRBD1 (5 bases). CDR1 and CDR2 (germline): SGHRS, YFSETQ. The CDR3 runs to 13 residues. V shed 4 bases and J shed 4 bases, with 11 bases lying between them. CDR3 protein: CASSLGDLYGYTF. CDR3 nucleotides: TGCGCCAGCAGCCTCGGGGACCTCTATGGCTACACCTTC.

The chain has TRBV6-2 or TRBV6-3 and TRBJ2-7; D is perhaps TRBD1 (6 bases). Trimming took off 4 bases at V and 3 bases at J, with 13 bases between the two ends. This CDR3 spans 14 amino acids. The germline V gene encodes CDR1 MNHEY and CDR2 SVGEGT. Here the CDR3 reads CASSSTGSRYEQYF. For the CDR3, the DNA is TGTGCCAGCAGTTCAACAGGGTCCCGCTACGAGCAGTACTTC.

The chain employs TRBV6-5 and TRBJ1-1; a possible D gene is TRBD1 (5 bases). The CDR3 sequence is 15 residues long. Germline V gene sequence: CDR1 MNHEY, CDR2 SVGAGI. The V end was cut by 8 bases, the J end by 1 base, with 17 bases between. CDR3 region: CASRGQLGRNTEAFF. In DNA form, the CDR3 reads TGTGCCAGCCGGGGCCAGCTGGGCCGGAACACTGAAGCTTTCTTT.

The CDR3 bases are TGTGCCAGCAGCCTCCCCCACGGGGGGGCACTTGAGCAGTTCTTC. This translates into CASSLPHGGALEQFF. V gene TRBV13 combines with J gene TRBJ2-1, with 8 bases matching TRBD2. The CDR3 is 15 residues long. Germline assignment: CDR1 PRHDT and CDR2 FYEKMQ (reference sequence). Losses at the gene ends were 5 bases for V and 9 bases for J; bases not matched to a gene: 12.

The chain recombines TRBV11-2 with TRBJ2-1; D possibly matches TRBD1 or TRBD2 (6 bases each). The CDR3 has 14 residues. Germline V CDR1 and CDR2: SGHAT, FQNNGV. Between the trimmed V and J ends, which lost 5 bases and 10 bases, there was a span of 18 bases. CDR3 in amino acids: CASSPGTRRGEQFF. DNA of the CDR3: TGTGCCAGCAGCCCCGGGACAAGGAGGGGGGAGCAGTTCTTC. The variable domain in full, with the rest retrieved from reference TRBV11-2 and TRBJ2-1, is EAGVAQSPRYKIIEKRQSVAFWCNPISGHATLYWYQQILGQGPKLLIQFQNNGVVDDSQLPKDRFSAERLKGVDSTLKIQPAKLEDSAVYLCASSPGTRRGEQFFGPGTRLTVL.

The chain joins TRBV5-1 to TRBJ1-5; TRBD1 matches at 11 bases. V was pared by 4 bases and J by 11 bases, with 14 bases of the junction left unmatched. Germline lookup yields CDR1 SGHRS and CDR2 YFSETQ. The CDR3 has 16 amino acids. The CDR3 loop is CASSPNPGQGESAQHF. CDR3 bases: TGCGCCAGCAGCCCCAATCCGGGACAGGGGGAGTCAGCCCAGCATTTT.

Only a few counts were recorded for this clone. The rearrangement joins TRBV18 to TRBJ2-2, with D perhaps TRBD2 (6 bases). Germline assignment: CDR1 KGHSH and CDR2 LQKENI. V lost 3 bases and J 10 bases, leaving 15 bases between the germline ends. The CDR3 covers 14 residues. The CDR3 DNA reads TGTGCCAGCTCACCGCCGGATTGGCGGGAGGAGCTGTTTTTT. This sequence encodes CASSPPDWREELFF.

The J gene is TRBJ1-2, the V gene TRBV6-6; possibly TRBD1 for D (5 bases). This CDR3 region has 16 residues. V lost 0 bases and J lost 6, with 17 bases in between. Germline CDR1 is MNHNY and CDR2 is SVGAGI (reference sequence). CDR3 region: CASSYSTGHREDGYTF. CDR3 nucleotides: TGTGCCAGCAGTTACTCGACGGGGCACCGAGAAGATGGCTACACCTTC.

On this clone: The CDR3 carries no conserved terminal phenylalanine or tryptophan, so it likely arises from a read error. No DNA is shown, since the ends of the CDR3 on it are uncertain; the CDR3 is the one TCRdb lists. The rearrangement links TRBV28 to TRBJ1-1; the table assigns TRBD1, which was not confirmed against the DNA. The CDR3 length equals 11 residues, ends included. CDR1 and CDR2 from the germline V gene are MDHEN and SYDVKM. Here the CDR3 reads CASSSDRGYFY.

The chain is built from TRBV5-1 and TRBJ2-1; D remains unclear. CDR3 length equals 14 residues. Trimming removed 2 bases at V and 6 bases at J, with 12 bases between. Germline CDR1 is SGHRS and CDR2 is YFSETQ. CDR3 DNA: TGCGCCAGCAGCTTCTTGGCTCACTCCAATGAGCAGTTCTTC. This codes for CASSFLAHSNEQFF.

The chain has TRBV20-1 and TRBJ1-5; D is uncertain. Germline-derived CDR1 and CDR2 are DFQATT and SNEGSKA (reference sequence). The germline V and J ends were trimmed by 3 bases and 4 bases, with 7 bases remaining between them. The CDR3 is 12 amino acids. The DNA for the CDR3 is TGCAGTGCTAGTCCCGCTAATCAGCCCCAGCATTTT. It yields the protein CSASPANQPQHF.

The V gene is TRBV2, the J gene TRBJ1-5; TRBD1 matches at 11 bases. With 8 bases clipped from V and 7 bases from J, the junction kept 10 bases outside the gene matches. CDR3 length equals 15 residues. Per germline, CDR1 SNHLY and CDR2 FYNNEI. CDR3 sequence reads: CASDERTGGMQPQHF. CDR3 coding DNA: TGTGCCAGCGACGAACGGACAGGGGGCATGCAGCCCCAGCATTTT.

V and J are TRBV7-5 and TRBJ2-7; no check of the table's D call, TRBD2, against the DNA was made. TRBV7-5 is a pseudogene. CDR3 length: 14 residues. The CDR3 is CARSHSRGRAEQYF. In DNA, the CDR3 is TGTGCCAGAAGCCACAGTCGGGGGAGAGCCGAGCAGTACTTC.

The chain joins TRBV12-3 or TRBV12-4 to TRBJ2-1; 8 bases are shared with TRBD2. This CDR3 has 13 residues. J gave up 8 bases and V 6 bases, and 6 bases lay outside the gene matches. The CDR3, as DNA: TGTGCCAGCAGCTCCAGCGGGAGCGATGAGCAGTTCTTC. The encoded protein is CASSSSGSDEQFF.

The rearrangement uses TRBV21-1 and TRBJ2-3; TRBD2, the table's D call, lacks a check against the DNA. TRBV21-1 is labeled a pseudogene. The CDR3 has 17 residues. The CDR3 here is CASSNGPPTGRTDTQYF. CDR3 nucleotides: TGTGCCAGCAGCAACGGGCCCCCAACCGGGAGAACGGATACGCAGTATTTT.

The rearrangement uses TRBV24-1 and TRBJ1-4; D is unresolved. The CDR3 consists of 15 residues. Looked up from germline, CDR1 is KGHDR and CDR2 is SFDVKD. Deletions cut 4 bases from V and 7 bases from J, with 15 bases between. This CDR3 reads CATSDSKVTSEKLFF. CDR3 coding DNA: TGTGCCACCAGTGACTCTAAGGTGACCAGTGAAAAACTGTTTTTT.

The V gene is TRBV29-1, the J gene TRBJ2-1, with D possibly TRBD1 on 6 matching bases. Germline V gene sequence: CDR1 SQVTM, CDR2 ANQGSEA. This CDR3 is 15 amino acids long. V lost 6 bases, J lost 0 bases, and 15 bases lay in between. The CDR3 is CSVLQVRGSYNEQFF. Written as DNA, the CDR3 is TGCAGCGTCCTTCAAGTCAGGGGCTCCTACAATGAGCAGTTCTTC.

This clone was recorded a few times. The rearrangement links TRBV29-1 to TRBJ1-6; the D gene is possibly TRBD1 (5 bases). Trimming left V 3 bases short and J 7 bases short, with 13 bases between. This CDR3 has 14 amino acids. Per germline, CDR1 SQVTM and CDR2 ANQGSEA. Here the CDR3 DNA reads TGCAGCGTTGAGGCGGCGAGGGGAAATTCACCCCTCCACTTT. It encodes CSVEAARGNSPLHF. Together with reference TRBV29-1 and TRBJ1-6, the CDR3 gives the full variable domain: SAVISQKPSRDICQRGTSLTIQCQVDSQVTMMFWYRQQPGQSLTLIATANQGSEATYESGFVIDKFPISRPNLTFSTLTVSNMSPEDSSIYLCSVEAARGNSPLHFGNGTRLTVT.

A single count supports this clone. The V and J genes are TRBV28 and TRBJ1-5; no reliable D call. CDR3 length: 12 amino acids. V lost 9 bases and J lost 1, with 7 bases in between. CDR1 and CDR2 (germline): MDHEN, SYDVKM. The CDR3 bases are TGTGCCAGTCGGGAGAGCAATCAGCCCCAGCATTTT. As protein: CASRESNQPQHF.

The genes are TRBV6-2 or TRBV6-3 and TRBJ2-7, with TRBD1 identical over 8 bases. With V trimmed by 5 bases and J by 0 bases, 12 bases remained unmatched. This CDR3 contains 17 residues. Germline V gene sequence: CDR1 MNHEY, CDR2 SVGEGT. In nucleotides, the CDR3 is TGTGCCAGCAGTGCTTTTGGGACAGGTCTGATCTCCTACGAGCAGTACTTC. It yields the protein CASSAFGTGLISYEQYF.

The chain links TRBV29-1 to TRBJ1-1; 7 nucleotides agree with TRBD1. Germline assignment: CDR1 SQVTM and CDR2 ANQGSEA. The length of the CDR3 is 15 residues. V shed 7 bases, J shed 6 bases, and the junction held 17 bases outside the gene matches. The CDR3 spells CSAPGWDSGRAEAFF. The DNA for the CDR3 is TGCAGCGCCCCCGGGTGGGACAGCGGTCGGGCTGAAGCTTTCTTT.

The chain employs TRBV9 and TRBJ1-2; no firm D call. CDR3 length: 15 residues. Per the germline V gene, CDR1 is SGDLS and CDR2 is YYNGEE. V lost 0 bases, J lost 2 bases, and 11 bases lay in between. The CDR3 DNA follows: TGTGCCAGCAGCGTAGGTGAGAGATCGAACTATGGCTACACCTTC. Translated: CASSVGERSNYGYTF.